Following are 26 T cell receptor beta chains from one sample sequenced in a study of CD8 T cells in ankylosing spondylitis. TCRdb called the 5' RACE reads again in MiXCR, with one record for every CDR3 protein. Among hundreds of thousands of distinct CDR3 sequences listed, 10% to 15% were seen once. No antigen has been identified for these receptors. General study findings and limits: Within ankylosing spondylitis blood, a TCR beta motif made up of seven to nine highly homologous variants appeared to be characteristic.

What was sequenced was blood, either unsorted or a sorted T cell fraction (not recorded which). The receptor set was obtained from a male donor with ankylosing spondylitis.

This sequence joins TRBV7-9 and TRBJ1-5; D may be TRBD1 (5 bases). Germline loops: CDR1 SEHNR, CDR2 FQNEAQ (reference sequence). Between the trimmed V and J ends, which lost 1 base and 12 bases, there was a span of 22 bases. The CDR3 sequence is 16 residues long. The CDR3 DNA is TGTGCCAGCAGCTTAGGTGCAGGGCAGGGTTTCGAGGTCCAGCATTTT. It translates to CASSLGAGQGFEVQHF.

There are many counts of this clonotype. V gene TRBV20-1 combines with J gene TRBJ1-5, with D unclear. The germline V and J ends were trimmed by 3 bases and 1 base, with 10 bases remaining between them. This CDR3 has 14 amino acids. The germline gives CDR1 DFQATT, CDR2 SNEGSKA (reference sequence). The CDR3 coding sequence is TGCAGTGCTAGTAGAGGGCGGAGCAATCAGCCCCAGCATTTT. Its protein product is CSASRGRSNQPQHF.

The V call is TRBV9, the J call TRBJ1-2; D uncertain. Trimming took 3 bases from V and 7 from J, leaving 7 bases between them. CDR3 size: 11 residues. Germline V gene sequence: CDR1 SGDLS, CDR2 YYNGEE. The CDR3 sequence is CASSGPGGYTF. CDR3 sequence (DNA): TGTGCCAGCAGCGGGCCGGGTGGCTACACCTTC.

The chain carries TRBV25-1 and TRBJ1-1, with TRBD1 identical over 7 bases. V lost 2 bases to trimming and J lost 5 bases; unmatched junction nucleotides: 5. Germline V gene lookup returns CDR1 MGHDK and CDR2 SYGVNS. There are 14 residues in the CDR3. CDR3 loop: CASSERDRRTEAFF. As DNA, the CDR3 is TGTGCCAGCAGTGAAAGGGACAGAAGGACTGAAGCTTTCTTT.

This chain joins TRBV24-1 and TRBJ2-3, with D possibly being TRBD2 (6 bases). V dropped 9 bases and J dropped 4 bases, with 28 bases sitting between them. From germline, CDR1 is KGHDR and CDR2 SFDVKD. The length of the CDR3 is 18 residues. The CDR3 DNA follows: TGTGCCACCGGCCCGCGACCTGGAGGGCAGGGCGTCGCAGATACGCAGTATTTT. Its translation: CATGPRPGGQGVADTQYF.

This clonotype appeared a few times. The chain is built from TRBV12-5 and TRBJ1-1; 7 bases map to TRBD1. The V and J ends lost 5 bases and 5 bases, in that order; junction bases with no gene match: 11. This CDR3 is built from 15 residues. Germline V gene data show CDR1 as LGHNT and CDR2 as FRNRAP. The CDR3 DNA follows: TGTGCTAGTGGTATTAACAGGGGATTGGGGACTGAAGCTTTCTTT. Translating it yields CASGINRGLGTEAFF.

Many counts were recorded for this clonotype. V and J are TRBV4-2 and TRBJ2-3; D uncertain. Between the trimmed V and J ends, which lost 0 bases and 1 base, there was a span of 8 bases. CDR1 and CDR2 (germline): LGHNA, YNFKEQ. This CDR3 is 15 amino acids long. The CDR3 DNA sequence: TGTGCCAGCAGCCAAGACCCGGACGGCACAGATACGCAGTATTTT. Translated, it gives CASSQDPDGTDTQYF.

This clonotype has just a few counts. The chain is built from TRBV24-1 and TRBJ2-1, with D perhaps matching TRBD1 (5 bases). The germline V and J ends were trimmed by 3 bases and 6 bases, with 14 bases remaining between them. CDR3 size: 15 residues. The germline V gene has CDR1 KGHDR and CDR2 SFDVKD. The DNA of the CDR3 is TGTGCCACCAGTGATCCTCGACAGTCGCGCAATGAGCAGTTCTTC. Translation gives CATSDPRQSRNEQFF.

This clonotype has a handful of counts. The V call is TRBV20-1, the J call TRBJ2-2; D gene uncertain. The length of the CDR3 is 14 residues. Germline V gene sequence: CDR1 DFQATT, CDR2 SNEGSKA (reference sequence). The ends were cut back, 1 base at V and 1 base at J, with 7 bases in the middle. CDR3 protein: CSARVGVNTGELFF. Here the CDR3 DNA reads TGCAGTGCTAGAGTAGGAGTGAACACCGGGGAGCTGTTTTTT.

In its sample, this clonotype was seen a few times. The gene calls are TRBV11-2 and TRBJ2-7; D remains ambiguous. The V end lost 3 bases, the J end lost 2 bases, and 20 bases lay between the germline ends. The V gene's germline CDR1 is SGHAT and CDR2 FQNNGV. The length of the CDR3 is 17 residues. The CDR3: CASSFRMGTSGTYEQYF. In DNA form, the CDR3 reads TGTGCCAGCAGCTTCCGGATGGGCACCAGTGGAACCTACGAGCAGTACTTC.

This clonotype has just a few counts. The chain carries TRBV24-1 and TRBJ2-2; a weak D match, TRBD1 (5 bases). Trimming pared 5 bases from V and 7 bases from J, leaving 13 bases between. From germline, CDR1 is KGHDR and CDR2 SFDVKD. The CDR3 is 14 amino acids. In DNA form, the CDR3 reads TGTGCCACCAGTGCCCTAGGGGATGTCGGGGAGCTGTTTTTT. It codes for CATSALGDVGELFF.

In its sample, this clonotype was seen many times. The J gene is TRBJ2-7, the V gene TRBV20-1; D remains unclear. The CDR3 has 13 residues. The germline gives CDR1 DFQATT, CDR2 SNEGSKA (reference sequence). Trimming removed 5 bases from V and 3 bases from J, with 14 bases in between. CDR3 in amino acids: CSARPVAGYEQYF. CDR3 DNA: TGCAGTGCTCGTCCGGTAGCTGGCTACGAGCAGTACTTC.

This clonotype was observed a handful of times. The chain couples TRBV4-3 to TRBJ2-3, with D maybe TRBD2 (6 bases). The germline V gene has CDR1 LGHNA and CDR2 YSLEER. CDR3 size: 17 residues. V lost 0 bases to trimming and J lost 5 bases, with 18 bases between them. In DNA form, the CDR3 reads TGCGCCAGCAGCCAAGATCTTCGACTAGTTTTCCGAGATACGCAGTATTTT. This translates into CASSQDLRLVFRDTQYF.

This clonotype was detected ten times or more. This rearrangement joins TRBV5-1 to TRBJ1-4; D is ambiguous. The CDR3 is made up of 13 amino acids. Germline V gene lookup returns CDR1 SGHRS and CDR2 YFSETQ. V lost 0 bases to trimming and J lost 3 bases, with 3 bases between them. The CDR3 here is CASSLVANEKLFF. The CDR3 DNA is TGCGCCAGCAGCTTGGTCGCTAATGAAAAACTGTTTTTT.

This clonotype was seen a few times. The chain joins TRBV5-1 to TRBJ2-4; D gene uncertain. CDR3 size: 14 residues. V was cut by 1 base and J by 7 bases, with 12 bases left in between. Germline V gene sequence: CDR1 SGHRS, CDR2 YFSETQ. This chain's CDR3 is CASSLYTLKNIQYF. In DNA, the CDR3 is TGCGCCAGCAGCTTGTATACTCTAAAGAACATTCAGTACTTC.

This clonotype was counted between two and nine times. V and J are TRBV4-2 and TRBJ2-1; 10 nucleotides agree with TRBD2. Germline trimming cut 2 bases from V and 3 bases from J; bases unmatched to any gene: 1. Germline lookup yields CDR1 LGHNA and CDR2 YNFKEQ. This CDR3 has 15 residues. CDR3 loop: CASSQPSGGYNEQFF. The CDR3 nucleotides are TGTGCCAGCAGCCAACCTAGCGGGGGCTACAATGAGCAGTTCTTC.

This rearrangement joins TRBV6-2 or TRBV6-3 to TRBJ2-3; 10 bases line up with TRBD2. Unmatched junction bases numbered 15, after V lost 4 bases and J lost 2 bases. The V gene's germline CDR1 is MNHEY and CDR2 SVGEGT. The CDR3 is 19 amino acids. Here the CDR3 reads CASSSHRASSGGLTDTQYF. The CDR3 DNA follows: TGTGCCAGCAGTTCCCATAGAGCGTCTAGCGGGGGCCTCACAGATACGCAGTATTTT.

At least ten counts were recorded for this clonotype. The CDR3 DNA reads TGTGCCAGCAGCCTAAACAAGGGAAGAGAGACCCAGTACTTC. This encodes CASSLNKGRETQYF. The chain combines TRBV7-2 with TRBJ2-5; D remains ambiguous. In germline, CDR1 is SGHTA, CDR2 FQGNSA. Trimming removed 5 bases at V and 4 bases at J, with 14 bases between. The CDR3 runs 14 residues.

This clonotype was detected only a few times. The rearrangement joins TRBV10-3 to TRBJ2-1; tentatively, D is TRBD1 or TRBD2 (6 bases each). The V end lost 10 bases, the J end lost 8 bases, and 18 bases lay between the germline ends. The CDR3 is 13 amino acids. Germline assignment: CDR1 ENHRY and CDR2 SYGVKD. The CDR3 sequence is CATRKGGNDEQFF. The CDR3 bases are TGTGCCACCCGCAAGGGGGGCAACGATGAGCAGTTCTTC.

This clonotype has at least ten counts. This chain connects TRBV20-1 to TRBJ1-4; D not certain. The CDR3 runs 13 residues. Germline V gene data show CDR1 as DFQATT and CDR2 as SNEGSKA (reference sequence). The V and J ends lost 0 bases and 8 bases respectively, with 10 bases between them. The CDR3 is CSARDLLGEKLFF. Here the CDR3 DNA reads TGCAGTGCTAGAGATCTCCTGGGGGAAAAACTGTTTTTT.

The chain recombines TRBV29-1 with TRBJ1-2; a weak D match, TRBD1 (5 bases). Germline CDR1 is SQVTM and CDR2 is ANQGSEA. The CDR3 sequence is 17 residues long. Deletions cut 1 base from V and 2 bases from J, with 20 bases between. The CDR3 loop is CSVEVRRRVLGNYGYTF. In DNA form, the CDR3 reads TGCAGCGTTGAAGTCAGGCGCAGGGTACTAGGCAACTATGGCTACACCTTC.

This clonotype appeared a few times. V and J are TRBV5-1 and TRBJ1-1; D may be TRBD1 (5 bases). V was clipped by 0 bases and J by 11 bases, with 17 bases between them. CDR3 length: 14 amino acids. Germline V lookup: CDR1 SGHRS, CDR2 YFSETQ. CDR3 nucleotide sequence: TGCGCCAGCAGCTTGGTAGGGGCAGACGAAGGGGCTTTCTTT. It translates to CASSLVGADEGAFF.

This clonotype was detected ten times or more. The V gene is TRBV4-3, the J gene TRBJ1-1; D not resolved. CDR3 length: 15 residues. Trimming took 9 bases from V and 3 from J, leaving 20 bases between them. The V gene's germline CDR1 is LGHNA and CDR2 YSLEER. Written as DNA, the CDR3 is TGCGCCAGTAGGGCAGCGTGGGTTGGAGACACTGAAGCTTTCTTT. This codes for CASRAAWVGDTEAFF.

In this sample, this clonotype turned up a few times. The chain is built from TRBV29-1 and TRBJ2-7, with unresolved D. The CDR3 consists of 13 residues. CDR1 is SQVTM and CDR2 is ANQGSEA in the germline V gene. V lost 7 bases, J lost 6 bases, and 19 bases lay in between. CDR3 DNA sequence: TGCAGCGCCTCGCAGCCAAATCTTGGCGAGCAGTACTTC. Protein: CSASQPNLGEQYF.

This clonotype turned up a few times. This sequence joins TRBV6-5 and TRBJ2-1; 12 bases fit TRBD2. V was clipped by 0 bases and J by 10 bases; unmatched bases: 7. From germline, CDR1 is MNHEY and CDR2 SVGAGI. CDR3 length: 16 residues. CDR3 amino acids: CASSYSNVLAGGEQFF. The CDR3 DNA reads as TGTGCCAGCAGTTACTCGAATGTGCTAGCGGGAGGGGAGCAGTTCTTC.

This clonotype was seen more than once but under ten times. J is TRBJ2-1 and V is TRBV5-1; tentatively, D is TRBD2 (5 bases). Trimming shortened V by 4 bases and J by 8 bases, and 16 bases separated the two germline ends. CDR1 SGHRS and CDR2 YFSETQ come from the germline V gene. The CDR3 is made up of 14 amino acids. DNA for the CDR3: TGCGCCAGCAGCCCCCGAGGGATAGGGCATGAGCAGTTCTTC. Its protein product is CASSPRGIGHEQFF.